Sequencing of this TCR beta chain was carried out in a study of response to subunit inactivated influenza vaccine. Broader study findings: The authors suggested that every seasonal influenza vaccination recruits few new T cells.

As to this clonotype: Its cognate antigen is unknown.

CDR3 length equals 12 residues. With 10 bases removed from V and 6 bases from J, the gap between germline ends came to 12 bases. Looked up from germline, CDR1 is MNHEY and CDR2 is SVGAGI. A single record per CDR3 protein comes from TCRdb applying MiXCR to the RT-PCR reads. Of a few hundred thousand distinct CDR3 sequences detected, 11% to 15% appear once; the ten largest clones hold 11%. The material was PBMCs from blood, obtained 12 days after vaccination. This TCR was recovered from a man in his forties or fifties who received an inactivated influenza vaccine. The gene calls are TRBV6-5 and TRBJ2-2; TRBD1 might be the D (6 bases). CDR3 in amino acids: CATRTVPGELFF. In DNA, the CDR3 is TGTGCCACCCGGACAGTCCCCGGGGAGCTGTTTTTT.